This T cell receptor (beta chain) was documented in a study of vaccination and CD4 T cells after COVID-19. Cultured CD4+ T-cell DNA underwent Oncomine TCR Beta short-read sequencing. TCRdb re-called the PCR reads with MiXCR, one entry per CDR3 protein. The sample has 15,000 to 20,000 distinct CDR3 sequences, approximately 54% seen once. Only one count was recorded for this clonotype. As yet, its antigen is unknown. Regarding treatment: approximately nine-day PBMC culture with coronavirus spike peptide pools or control peptides (ViraFEST assay). The CDR3 loop spans 14 amino acids. Germline V gene lookup returns CDR1 MDHEN and CDR2 SYDVKM. The V and J ends lost 8 bases and 6 bases, in that order; junction bases with no gene match: 12.

This receptor was identified in a human donor who had recovered from COVID-19. The chain has TRBV28 and TRBJ2-7; 8 nucleotides match TRBD2. Input material: CD4+ T cells from blood, cultured in vitro. The CDR3 protein is CASRTSRTLSEQYF. CDR3 coding DNA: TGTGCCAGCCGGACTAGCCGAACCCTTTCCGAGCAGTACTTC.